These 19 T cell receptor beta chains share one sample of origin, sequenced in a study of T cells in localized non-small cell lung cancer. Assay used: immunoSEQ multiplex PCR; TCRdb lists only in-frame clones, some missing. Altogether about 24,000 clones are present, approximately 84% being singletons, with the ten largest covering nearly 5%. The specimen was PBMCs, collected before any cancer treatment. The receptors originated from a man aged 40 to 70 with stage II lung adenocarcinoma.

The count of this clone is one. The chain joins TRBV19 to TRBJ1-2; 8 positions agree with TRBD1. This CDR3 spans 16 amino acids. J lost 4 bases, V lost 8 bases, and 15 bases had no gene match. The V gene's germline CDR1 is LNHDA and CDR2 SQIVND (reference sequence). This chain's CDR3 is CASHQIGRGLTYGYTF. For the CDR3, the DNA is TGTGCCAGTCACCAAATAGGCAGGGGGCTTACCTATGGCTACACCTTC.

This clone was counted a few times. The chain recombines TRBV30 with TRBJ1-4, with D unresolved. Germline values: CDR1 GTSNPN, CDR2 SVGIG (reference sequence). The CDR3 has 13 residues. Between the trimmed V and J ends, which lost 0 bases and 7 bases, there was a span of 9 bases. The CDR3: CAWSVGPSEKLFF. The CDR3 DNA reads TGTGCCTGGAGTGTAGGGCCCAGTGAAAAACTGTTTTTT.

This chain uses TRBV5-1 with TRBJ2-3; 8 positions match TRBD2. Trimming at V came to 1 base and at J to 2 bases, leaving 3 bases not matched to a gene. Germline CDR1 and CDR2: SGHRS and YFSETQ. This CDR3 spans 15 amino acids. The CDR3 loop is CASSLLAGNTDTQYF. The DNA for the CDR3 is TGCGCCAGCAGCTTGCTAGCGGGTAACACAGATACGCAGTATTTT. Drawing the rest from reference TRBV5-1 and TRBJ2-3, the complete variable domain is KAGVTQTPRYLIKTRGQQVTLSCSPISGHRSVSWYQQTPGQGLQFLFEYFSETQRNKGNFPGRFSGRQFSNSRSEMNVSTLELGDSALYLCASSLLAGNTDTQYFGPGTRLTVL.

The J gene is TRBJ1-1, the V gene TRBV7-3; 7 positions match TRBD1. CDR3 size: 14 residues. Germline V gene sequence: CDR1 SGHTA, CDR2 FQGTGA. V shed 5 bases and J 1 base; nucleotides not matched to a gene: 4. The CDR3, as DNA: TGTGCCAGCAGCACGGACAGGTGGAACACTGAAGCTTTCTTT. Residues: CASSTDRWNTEAFF. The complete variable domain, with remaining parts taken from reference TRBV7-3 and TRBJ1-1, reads GAGVSQTPSNKVTEKGKYVELRCDPISGHTALYWYRQSLGQGPEFLIYFQGTGAADDSGLPNDRFFAVRPEGSVSTLKIQRTERGDSAVYLCASSTDRWNTEAFFGQGTRLTVV.

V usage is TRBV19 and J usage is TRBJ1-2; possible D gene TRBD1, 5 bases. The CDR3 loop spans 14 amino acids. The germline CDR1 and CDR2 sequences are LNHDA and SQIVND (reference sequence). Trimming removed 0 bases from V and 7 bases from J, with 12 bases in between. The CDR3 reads CASSIEGVFVGYTF. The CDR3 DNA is TGTGCCAGTAGTATAGAGGGGGTCTTCGTTGGCTACACCTTC. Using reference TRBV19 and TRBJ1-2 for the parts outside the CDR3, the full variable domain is DGGITQSPKYLFRKEGQNVTLSCEQNLNHDAMYWYRQDPGQGLRLIYYSQIVNDFQKGDIAEGYSVSREKKESFPLTVTSAQKNPTAFYLCASSIEGVFVGYTFGSGTRLTVV.

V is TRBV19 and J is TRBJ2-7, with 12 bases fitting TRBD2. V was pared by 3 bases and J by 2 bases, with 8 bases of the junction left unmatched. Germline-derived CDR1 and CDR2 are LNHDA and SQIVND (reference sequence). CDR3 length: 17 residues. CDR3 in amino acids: CASSIQSSGRATYEQYF. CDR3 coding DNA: TGTGCCAGTAGTATTCAATCTAGCGGGAGGGCCACCTACGAGCAGTACTTC. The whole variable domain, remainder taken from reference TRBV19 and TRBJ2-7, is DGGITQSPKYLFRKEGQNVTLSCEQNLNHDAMYWYRQDPGQGLRLIYYSQIVNDFQKGDIAEGYSVSREKKESFPLTVTSAQKNPTAFYLCASSIQSSGRATYEQYFGPGTRLTVT.

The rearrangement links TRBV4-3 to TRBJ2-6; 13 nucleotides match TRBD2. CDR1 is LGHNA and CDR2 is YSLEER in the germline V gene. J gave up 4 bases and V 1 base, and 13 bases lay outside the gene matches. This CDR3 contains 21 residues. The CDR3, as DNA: TGCGCCAGCAGCCAAGGTGCCGGACTAGCGGGAGTATTGACCGGGGCCAACGTCCTGACTTTC. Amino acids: CASSQGAGLAGVLTGANVLTF.

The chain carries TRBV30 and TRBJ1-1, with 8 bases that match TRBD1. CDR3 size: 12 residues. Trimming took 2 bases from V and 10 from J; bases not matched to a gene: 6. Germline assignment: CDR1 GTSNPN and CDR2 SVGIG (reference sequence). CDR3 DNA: TGTGCCTGGAGTTCCGGACAGGGCTCAGCTTTCTTT. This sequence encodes CAWSSGQGSAFF.

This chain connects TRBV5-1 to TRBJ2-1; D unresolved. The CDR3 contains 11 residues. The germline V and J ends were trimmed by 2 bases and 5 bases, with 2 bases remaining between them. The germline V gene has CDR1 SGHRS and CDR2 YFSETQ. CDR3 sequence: CASSFNNEQFF. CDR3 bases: TGCGCCAGCAGCTTTAACAATGAGCAGTTCTTC.

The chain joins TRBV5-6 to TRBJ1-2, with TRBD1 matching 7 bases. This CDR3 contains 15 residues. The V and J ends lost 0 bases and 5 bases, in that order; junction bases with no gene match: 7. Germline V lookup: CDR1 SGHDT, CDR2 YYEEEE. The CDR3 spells CASSLAVGGRYGYTF. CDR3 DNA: TGTGCCAGCAGCTTGGCCGTAGGGGGCAGGTATGGCTACACCTTC.

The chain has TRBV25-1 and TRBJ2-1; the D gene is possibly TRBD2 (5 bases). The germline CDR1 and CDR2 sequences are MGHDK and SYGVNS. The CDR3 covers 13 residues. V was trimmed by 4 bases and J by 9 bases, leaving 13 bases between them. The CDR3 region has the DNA TGTGCCAGCAGTGGGGGTCTTGCGGGTGAGCAGTTCTTC. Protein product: CASSGGLAGEQFF.

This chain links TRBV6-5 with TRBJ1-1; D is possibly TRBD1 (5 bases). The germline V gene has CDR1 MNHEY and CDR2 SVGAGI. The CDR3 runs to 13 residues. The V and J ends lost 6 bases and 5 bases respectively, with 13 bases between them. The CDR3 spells CASSVLQETEAFF. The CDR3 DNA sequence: TGTGCCAGCAGCGTACTACAGGAGACTGAAGCTTTCTTT.

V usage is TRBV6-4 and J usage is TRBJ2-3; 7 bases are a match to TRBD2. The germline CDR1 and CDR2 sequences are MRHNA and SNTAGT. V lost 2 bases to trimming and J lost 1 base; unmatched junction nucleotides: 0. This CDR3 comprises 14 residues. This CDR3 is CASSDAGGTDTQYF. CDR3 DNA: TGTGCCAGCAGTGACGCGGGGGGCACAGATACGCAGTATTTT.

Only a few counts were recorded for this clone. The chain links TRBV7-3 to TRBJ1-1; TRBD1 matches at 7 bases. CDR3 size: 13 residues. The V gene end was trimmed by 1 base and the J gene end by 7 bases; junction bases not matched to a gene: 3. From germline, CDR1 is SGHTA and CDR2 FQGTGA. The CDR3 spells CASSLKQGIEAFF. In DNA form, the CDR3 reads TGTGCCAGCAGCTTAAAACAGGGGATTGAAGCTTTCTTT.

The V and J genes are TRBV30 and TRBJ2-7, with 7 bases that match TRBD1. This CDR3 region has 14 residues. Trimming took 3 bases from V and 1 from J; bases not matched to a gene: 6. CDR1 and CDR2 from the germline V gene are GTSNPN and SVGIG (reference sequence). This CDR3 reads CAWSRPGQSYEQYF. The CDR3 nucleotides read TGTGCCTGGAGCAGGCCGGGACAGTCCTACGAGCAGTACTTC.

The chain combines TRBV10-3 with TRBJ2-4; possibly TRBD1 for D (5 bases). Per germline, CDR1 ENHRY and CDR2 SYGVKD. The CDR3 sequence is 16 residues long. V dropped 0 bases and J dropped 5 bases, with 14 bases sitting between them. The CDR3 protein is CAISESAARAQNIQYF. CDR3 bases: TGTGCCATCAGTGAGTCGGCGGCCAGGGCACAAAACATTCAGTACTTC.

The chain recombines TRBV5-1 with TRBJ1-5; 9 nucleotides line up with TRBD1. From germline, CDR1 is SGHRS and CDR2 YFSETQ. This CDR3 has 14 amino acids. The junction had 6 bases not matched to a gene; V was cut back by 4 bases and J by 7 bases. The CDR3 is CASSPGQGIQPQHF. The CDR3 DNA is TGCGCCAGCAGCCCGGGACAGGGTATCCAGCCCCAGCATTTT. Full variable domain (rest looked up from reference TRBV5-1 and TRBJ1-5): KAGVTQTPRYLIKTRGQQVTLSCSPISGHRSVSWYQQTPGQGLQFLFEYFSETQRNKGNFPGRFSGRQFSNSRSEMNVSTLELGDSALYLCASSPGQGIQPQHFGDGTRLSIL.

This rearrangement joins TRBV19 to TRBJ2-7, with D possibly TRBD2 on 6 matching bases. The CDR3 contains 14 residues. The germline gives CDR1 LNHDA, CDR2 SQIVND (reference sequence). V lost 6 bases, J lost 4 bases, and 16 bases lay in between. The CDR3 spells CASSIRGGNYEQYF. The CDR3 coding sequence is TGTGCCAGTAGCATTAGGGGCGGGAATTACGAGCAGTACTTC.

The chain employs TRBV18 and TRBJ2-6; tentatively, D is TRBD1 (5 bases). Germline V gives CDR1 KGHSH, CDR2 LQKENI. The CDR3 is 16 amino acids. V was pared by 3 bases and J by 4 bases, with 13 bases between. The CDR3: CASSPGTGSGANVLTF. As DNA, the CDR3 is TGTGCCAGCTCACCGGGTACAGGCTCAGGGGCCAACGTCCTGACTTTC. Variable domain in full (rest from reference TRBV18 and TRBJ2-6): NAGVMQNPRHLVRRRGQEARLRCSPMKGHSHVYWYRQLPEEGLKFMVYLQKENIIDESGMPKERFSAEFPKEGPSILRIQQVVRGDSAAYFCASSPGTGSGANVLTFGAGSRLTVL.